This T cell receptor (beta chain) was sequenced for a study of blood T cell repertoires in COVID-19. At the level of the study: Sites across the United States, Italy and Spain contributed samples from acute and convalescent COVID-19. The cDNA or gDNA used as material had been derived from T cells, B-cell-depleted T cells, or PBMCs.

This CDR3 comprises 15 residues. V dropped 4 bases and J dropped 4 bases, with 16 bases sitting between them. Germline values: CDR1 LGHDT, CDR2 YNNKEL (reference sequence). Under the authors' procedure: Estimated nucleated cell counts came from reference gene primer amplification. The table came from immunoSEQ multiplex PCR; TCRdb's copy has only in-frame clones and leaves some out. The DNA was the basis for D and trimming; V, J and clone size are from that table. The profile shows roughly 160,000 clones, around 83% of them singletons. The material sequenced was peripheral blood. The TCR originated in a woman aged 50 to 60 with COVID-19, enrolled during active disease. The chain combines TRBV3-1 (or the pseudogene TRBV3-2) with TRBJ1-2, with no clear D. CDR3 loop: CASSPKSLSRYGYTF. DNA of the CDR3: TGTGCCAGCAGCCCTAAGTCGTTGTCCCGCTATGGCTACACCTTC.